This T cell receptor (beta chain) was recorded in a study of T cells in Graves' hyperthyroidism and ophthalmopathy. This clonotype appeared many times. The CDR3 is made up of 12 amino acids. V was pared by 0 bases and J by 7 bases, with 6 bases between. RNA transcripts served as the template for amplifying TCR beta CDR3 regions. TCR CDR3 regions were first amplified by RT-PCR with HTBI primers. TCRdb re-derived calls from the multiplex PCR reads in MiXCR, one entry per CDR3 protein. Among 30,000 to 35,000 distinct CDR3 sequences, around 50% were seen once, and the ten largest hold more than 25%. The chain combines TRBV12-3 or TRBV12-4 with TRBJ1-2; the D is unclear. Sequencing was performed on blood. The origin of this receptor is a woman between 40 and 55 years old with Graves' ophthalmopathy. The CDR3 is CASSLARVGYTF. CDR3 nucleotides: TGTGCCAGCAGTTTAGCGAGAGTTGGCTACACCTTC.